This entry features one TCR beta chain sequence. The antigen remains undetermined. Generated by immunoSEQ multiplex PCR, the TCRdb table keeps only in-frame clones and is missing some. The data show about 400,000 clones, roughly nine tenths seen once. This entry comes from a study of Ad26.COV2.S vaccination and SARS-CoV-2 variants. The treatment: roughly 20 received Ad26.COV2.S at low or high dose, single or two shots; roughly 5 received placebo; per-sample allocation not given. The samples were gathered on day 63 after the first injection of vaccine or placebo. Study results and caveats: Participants in the vaccine arm had higher spike-specific TCR breadth; placebo recipients had lower.

J was trimmed by 8 bases and V by 1 base; bases with no gene match: 15. Germline CDR1 SGHRS, CDR2 YFSETQ. This CDR3 is 17 amino acids long. The sequence was collected from a person between 18 and 65 years old who received the Ad26.COV2.S COVID-19 vaccine or a placebo. Sequenced material: peripheral blood, taken in a trial of Ad26.COV2.S vaccine versus placebo. The rearrangement joins TRBV5-1 to TRBJ2-1, with 7 nucleotides matching TRBD1. The CDR3 region has the DNA TGCGCCAGCAGCTTGCCCCTGACAGGGTCGGTAGAGGATGAGCAGTTCTTC. Protein sequence: CASSLPLTGSVEDEQFF. Full variable domain (outside the CDR3, taken from reference TRBV5-1 and TRBJ2-1): KAGVTQTPRYLIKTRGQQVTLSCSPISGHRSVSWYQQTPGQGLQFLFEYFSETQRNKGNFPGRFSGRQFSNSRSEMNVSTLELGDSALYLCASSLPLTGSVEDEQFFGPGTRLTVL.